This record looks at one T cell receptor (beta chain) sequence and its context. Authors' analysis steps: Amplification of reference gene primers was used by the study to estimate nucleated cell counts. Some clones are missing from TCRdb's copy, which holds only in-frame ones; the method was immunoSEQ multiplex PCR. V, J and clone size reflect that table, while D and trimming were determined from the DNA. This repertoire shows roughly 290,000 clones, approximately 85% found once; its top ten account for about 4.3%. The source of the sample is a study of blood T cell repertoires in COVID-19. Whole-study context: Sources were T cells, B-cell-depleted T cells, or PBMCs; the material itself was cDNA or gDNA.

Germline lookup yields CDR1 LNHDA and CDR2 SQIVND (reference sequence). The CDR3 is 16 amino acids. J gave up 3 bases and V 5 bases, and 8 bases lay outside the gene matches. The source of this sequence is a woman aged 25-40 years who had recovered from COVID-19. The sequenced sample consisted of PBMCs or T cells enriched from blood (not recorded which). V gene TRBV19 combines with J gene TRBJ2-1; 9 nucleotides agree with TRBD2. The CDR3 coding sequence is TGTGCCAGTAGTCCCGCGGGAGGGCCTTACTACAATGAGCAGTTCTTC. It codes for CASSPAGGPYYNEQFF.